This section outlines one TCR beta chain sequence together with its context. The sample is drawn from a study of blood T cells in healthy people across ages. Across the study: Template switching retrieved approximately one barcoded beta molecule for each two T cells.

A second roughly 6 to 11 cycle PCR used barcoded and J-beta primers. At least 2.5 million CDR3-containing paired-end reads were obtained per sample. TCRdb recomputed calls from the 5' RACE reads with MiXCR, one row per CDR3 protein. The sample shows over 950,000 distinct CDR3 sequences, under 40% of them seen only once. CDR3 length equals 17 residues. The V gene's germline CDR1 is SGHVS and CDR2 FQNEAQ. Trimming removed 2 bases at V and 10 bases at J, with 21 bases between. Sequencing was carried out using blood. V and J are TRBV7-8 and TRBJ1-6, with a weak D call TRBD1 (5 bases). This receptor was obtained from a man aged 18 to 29 in good health. The CDR3 here is CASSLPPRGGIGSPLHF. The CDR3 coding sequence is TGTGCCAGCAGCTTACCCCCCCGGGGGGGGATCGGATCACCCCTCCACTTT.